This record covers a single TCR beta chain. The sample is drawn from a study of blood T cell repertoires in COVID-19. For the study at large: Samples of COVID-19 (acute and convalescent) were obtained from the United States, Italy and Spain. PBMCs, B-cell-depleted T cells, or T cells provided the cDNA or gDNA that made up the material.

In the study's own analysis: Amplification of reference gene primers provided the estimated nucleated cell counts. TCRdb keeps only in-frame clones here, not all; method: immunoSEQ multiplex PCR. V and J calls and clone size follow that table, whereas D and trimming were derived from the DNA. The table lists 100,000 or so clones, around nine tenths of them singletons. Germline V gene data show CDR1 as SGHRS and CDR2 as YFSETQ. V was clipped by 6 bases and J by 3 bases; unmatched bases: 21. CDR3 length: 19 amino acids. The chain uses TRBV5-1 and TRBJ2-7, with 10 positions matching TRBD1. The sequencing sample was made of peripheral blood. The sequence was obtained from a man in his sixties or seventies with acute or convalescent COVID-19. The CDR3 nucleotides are TGCGCCAGCACCCTCCGACCAATGGGACAGGGGCCTAAAGACTACGAGCAGTACTTC. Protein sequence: CASTLRPMGQGPKDYEQYF.